This T cell receptor (beta chain) was captured in a study of T cells in narcolepsy. Assay: immunoSEQ multiplex PCR; the TCRdb copy retains only in-frame clones and omits some. The table includes 25,000 to 30,000 clones, around 87% detected once. Concerning this clone: The antigen is unknown.

Whole-study findings and limits: Comparing one patient's CSF and blood CD4+ clonotypes highlighted HCRT- and TRIB2-specific autoreactive clonotypes.

The sample consisted of memory (CD45RA-) CD4+ T cells from blood. The source of this sequence is a human donor in good health.

The CDR3 bases are TGTGCCAGTAGTATAGGGCAGGGAATAAATGAGCAGTTCTTC. Protein sequence: CASSIGQGINEQFF. This chain links TRBV19 with TRBJ2-1; TRBD1 is a possible D gene (5 bases). V gave up 1 base and J gave up 7 bases, with 11 bases separating them. Per the germline V gene, CDR1 is LNHDA and CDR2 is SQIVND (reference sequence). The CDR3 covers 14 residues.